Below are 9 T cell receptor beta chains sequenced from a single sample in a study of CD4 T cells in relation to SARS-CoV-2 and coronaviruses. The unexposed donors gave CD4+ T cells in about 2011-2018, prior to COVID-19. The method was immunoSEQ multiplex PCR; TCRdb's version includes in-frame clones alone and lacks a portion of them. The table has approximately 70,000 clones, over 90% seen once. Sequenced sample: naive CD4+ T cells from PBMCs. Subset indicated: naive CD4+ T cells isolated by negative enrichment. These receptors all stem from a human donor in good health.

V is TRBV19 and J is TRBJ2-2; 11 bases map to TRBD1. The CDR3 covers 15 residues. V trimming: 4 bases; J trimming: 7 bases; junction bases outside the gene matches: 5. Looked up from germline, CDR1 is LNHDA and CDR2 is SQIVND (reference sequence). Here the CDR3 reads CASSRPGQGVGELFF. The CDR3 nucleotides are TGTGCCAGTAGTAGACCGGGACAGGGGGTCGGGGAGCTGTTTTTT.

CDR3 nucleotides: TGTGCCAGTAGTAACAGCCCCGGGACAGTTAGCAATCAGCCCCAGCATTTT. The encoded protein is CASSNSPGTVSNQPQHF. V usage is TRBV19 and J usage is TRBJ1-5, with 7 positions matching TRBD1. The CDR3 totals 17 residues. J was trimmed by 0 bases and V by 4 bases; bases with no gene match: 9. Germline assignment: CDR1 LNHDA and CDR2 SQIVND (reference sequence).

The genes are TRBV19 and TRBJ1-4; D remains unclear. Germline-derived CDR1 and CDR2 are LNHDA and SQIVND (reference sequence). Trimming removed 6 bases at V and 8 bases at J, with 16 bases between. This CDR3 has 14 residues. The CDR3 DNA follows: TGTGCCAGTAGCCAATGGGGAGGGAAAGAAAAACTGTTTTTT. This translates into CASSQWGGKEKLFF.

The rearrangement links TRBV6-5 to TRBJ1-4, with 8 bases lining up with TRBD1. The germline CDR1 and CDR2 sequences are MNHEY and SVGAGI. V gave up 8 bases and J gave up 5 bases; unmatched junction bases: 10. The CDR3 consists of 15 residues. The DNA for the CDR3 is TGTGCCAGCGGTATGACAGGGGTCCCCAATGAAAAACTGTTTTTT. Amino acid sequence: CASGMTGVPNEKLFF.

The chain has TRBV27 and TRBJ2-7, with TRBD1 identical over 7 bases. The trim removed 2 bases at V and 7 bases at J, leaving 11 bases unmatched. Per the germline V gene, CDR1 is MNHEY and CDR2 is SMNVEV (reference sequence). CDR3 size: 15 residues. The CDR3 region has the DNA TGTGCCAGCAGTTTAAGGTTCGAGGGGGCCCGGGAGCAGTACTTC. Translated, it gives CASSLRFEGAREQYF.

The rearrangement uses TRBV18 and TRBJ2-7; D gene ambiguous. The germline V gene has CDR1 KGHSH and CDR2 LQKENI. The V gene lost 3 bases and the J gene lost 0 bases, with 15 bases spanning the gap. The CDR3 loop spans 16 amino acids. The CDR3 loop reads CASSPTTSHSSYEQYF. CDR3 DNA sequence: TGTGCCAGCTCACCCACGACCAGCCACAGCTCCTACGAGCAGTACTTC.

The chain joins TRBV29-1 to TRBJ2-3; D is uncertain. The CDR3 contains 9 residues. V dropped 8 bases and J dropped 5 bases, with 5 bases sitting between them. CDR1 SQVTM and CDR2 ANQGSEA come from the germline V gene. The CDR3 DNA is TGCAGCCGACGAGATACGCAGTATTTT. Translation: CSRRDTQYF.

The chain links TRBV5-1 to TRBJ2-5; D is unresolved. Germline V gene lookup returns CDR1 SGHRS and CDR2 YFSETQ. The CDR3 has 15 residues. Trimming removed 0 bases at V and 2 bases at J, with 11 bases between. The DNA of the CDR3 is TGCGCCAGCAGCTTGGGAAGTGCCTTACAAGAGACCCAGTACTTC. This codes for CASSLGSALQETQYF.

J is TRBJ2-1 and V is TRBV30; D uncertain. Trimming stripped 0 bases from V and 3 bases from J, with 0 bases between. CDR1 GTSNPN and CDR2 SVGIG come from the germline V gene (reference sequence). CDR3 length: 11 residues. The CDR3 DNA reads TGTGCCTGGAGTGTCTACAATGAGCAGTTCTTC. It encodes CAWSVYNEQFF. Using reference TRBV30 and TRBJ2-1 for the parts outside the CDR3, the full variable domain is SQTIHQWPATLVQPVGSPLSLECTVEGTSNPNLYWYRQAAGRGLQLLFYSVGIGQISSEVPQNLSASRPQDRQFILSSKKLLLSDSGFYLCAWSVYNEQFFGPGTRLTVL.